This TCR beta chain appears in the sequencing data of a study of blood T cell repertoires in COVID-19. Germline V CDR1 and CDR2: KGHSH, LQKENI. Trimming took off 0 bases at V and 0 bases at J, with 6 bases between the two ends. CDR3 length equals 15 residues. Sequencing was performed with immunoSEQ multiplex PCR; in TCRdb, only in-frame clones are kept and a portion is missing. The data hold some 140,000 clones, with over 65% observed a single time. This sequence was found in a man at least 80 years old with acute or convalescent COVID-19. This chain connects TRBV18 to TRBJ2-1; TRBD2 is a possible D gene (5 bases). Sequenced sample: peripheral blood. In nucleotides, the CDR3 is TGTGCCAGCTCACCACCAGGGAGCTCCTACAATGAGCAGTTCTTC. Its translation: CASSPPGSSYNEQFF.